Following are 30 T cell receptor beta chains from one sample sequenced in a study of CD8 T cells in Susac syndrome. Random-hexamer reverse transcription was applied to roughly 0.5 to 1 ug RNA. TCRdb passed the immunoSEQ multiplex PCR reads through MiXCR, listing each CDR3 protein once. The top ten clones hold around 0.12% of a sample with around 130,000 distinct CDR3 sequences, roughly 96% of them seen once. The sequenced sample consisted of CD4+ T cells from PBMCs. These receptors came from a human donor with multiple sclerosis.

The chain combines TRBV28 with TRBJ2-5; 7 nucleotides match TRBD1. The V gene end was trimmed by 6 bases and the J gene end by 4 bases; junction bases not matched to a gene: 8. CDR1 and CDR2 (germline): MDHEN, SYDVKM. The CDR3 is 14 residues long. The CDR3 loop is CASRLTGPPETQYF. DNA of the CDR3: TGTGCCAGCAGACTGACAGGGCCCCCAGAGACCCAGTACTTC.

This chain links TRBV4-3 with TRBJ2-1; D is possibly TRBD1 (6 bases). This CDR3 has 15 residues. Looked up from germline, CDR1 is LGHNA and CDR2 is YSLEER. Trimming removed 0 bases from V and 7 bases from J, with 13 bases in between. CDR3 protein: CASSQDRDRQNEQFF. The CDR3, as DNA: TGCGCCAGCAGCCAAGATCGAGACAGGCAAAATGAGCAGTTCTTC.

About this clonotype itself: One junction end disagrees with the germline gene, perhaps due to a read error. The CDR3, as DNA: TGTGCCAGCAGTGCCGGGGGGCAGACAGATAGGCAGTATTTT. It codes for CASSAGGQTDRQYF. The genes are TRBV2 and TRBJ2-3, with a tentative D call TRBD2 (7 bases). CDR1 is SNHLY, CDR2 FYNNEI, per germline. This CDR3 is 14 amino acids long. Looking up the rest from reference TRBV2 and TRBJ2-3 gives the full variable domain: EPEVTQTPSHQVTQMGQEVILRCVPISNHLYFYWYRQILGQKVEFLVSFYNNEISEKSEIFDDQFSVERPDGSNFTLKIRSTKLEDSAMYFCASSAGGQTDRQYFGPGTRLTVL.

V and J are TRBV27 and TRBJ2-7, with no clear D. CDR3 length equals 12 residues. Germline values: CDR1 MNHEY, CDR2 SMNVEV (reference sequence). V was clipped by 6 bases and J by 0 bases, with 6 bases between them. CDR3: CASRDPSYEQYF. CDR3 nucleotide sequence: TGTGCCAGCAGAGATCCCTCCTACGAGCAGTACTTC.

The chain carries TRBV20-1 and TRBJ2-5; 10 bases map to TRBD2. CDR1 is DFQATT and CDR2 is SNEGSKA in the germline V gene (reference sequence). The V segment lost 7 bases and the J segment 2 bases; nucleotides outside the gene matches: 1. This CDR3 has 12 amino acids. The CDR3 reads CSVAGGQETQYF. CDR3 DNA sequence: TGCAGTGTAGCGGGGGGACAAGAGACCCAGTACTTC.

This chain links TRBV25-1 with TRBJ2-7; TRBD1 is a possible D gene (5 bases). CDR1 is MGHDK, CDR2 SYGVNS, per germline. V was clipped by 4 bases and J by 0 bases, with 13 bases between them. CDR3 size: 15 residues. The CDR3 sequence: CASSAAGLSSYEQYF. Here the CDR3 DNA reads TGTGCCAGCAGTGCGGCAGGGCTAAGCTCCTACGAGCAGTACTTC.

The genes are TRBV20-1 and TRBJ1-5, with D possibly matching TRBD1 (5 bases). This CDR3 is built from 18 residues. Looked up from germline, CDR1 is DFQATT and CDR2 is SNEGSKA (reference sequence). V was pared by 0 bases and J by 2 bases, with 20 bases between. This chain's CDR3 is CSARDVAGRGLGNQPQHF. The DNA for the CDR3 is TGCAGTGCTAGAGATGTGGCAGGGAGAGGGCTTGGCAATCAGCCCCAGCATTTT.

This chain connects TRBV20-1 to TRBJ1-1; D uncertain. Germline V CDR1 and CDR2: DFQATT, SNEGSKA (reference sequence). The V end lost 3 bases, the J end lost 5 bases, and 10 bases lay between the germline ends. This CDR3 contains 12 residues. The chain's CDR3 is CSASPKRTEAFF. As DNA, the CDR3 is TGCAGTGCTAGTCCAAAGAGAACTGAAGCTTTCTTT.

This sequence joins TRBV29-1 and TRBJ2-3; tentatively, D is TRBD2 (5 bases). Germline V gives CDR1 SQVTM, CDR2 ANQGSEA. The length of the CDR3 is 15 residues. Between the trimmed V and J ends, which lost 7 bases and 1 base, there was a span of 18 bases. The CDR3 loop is CSGIELASRTDTQYF. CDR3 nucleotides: TGCAGCGGAATAGAGTTAGCGTCTCGCACAGATACGCAGTATTTT.

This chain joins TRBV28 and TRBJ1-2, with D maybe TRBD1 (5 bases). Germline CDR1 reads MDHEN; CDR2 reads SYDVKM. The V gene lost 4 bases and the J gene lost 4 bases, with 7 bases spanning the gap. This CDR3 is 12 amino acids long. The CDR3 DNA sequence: TGTGCCAGCAGTTCTGGGGCCTATGGCTACACCTTC. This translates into CASSSGAYGYTF.

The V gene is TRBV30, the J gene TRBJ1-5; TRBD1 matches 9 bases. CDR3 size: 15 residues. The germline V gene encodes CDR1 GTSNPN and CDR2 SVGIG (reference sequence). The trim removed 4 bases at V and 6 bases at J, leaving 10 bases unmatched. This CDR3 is CAWNPPGQGPQPQHF. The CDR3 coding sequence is TGTGCCTGGAACCCTCCGGGACAGGGACCTCAGCCCCAGCATTTT.

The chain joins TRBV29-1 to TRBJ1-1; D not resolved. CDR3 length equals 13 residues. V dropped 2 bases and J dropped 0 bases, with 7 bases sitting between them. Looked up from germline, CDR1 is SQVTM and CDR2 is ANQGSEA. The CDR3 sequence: CSVEQRLNTEAFF. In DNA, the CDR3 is TGCAGCGTTGAACAGAGACTGAACACTGAAGCTTTCTTT.

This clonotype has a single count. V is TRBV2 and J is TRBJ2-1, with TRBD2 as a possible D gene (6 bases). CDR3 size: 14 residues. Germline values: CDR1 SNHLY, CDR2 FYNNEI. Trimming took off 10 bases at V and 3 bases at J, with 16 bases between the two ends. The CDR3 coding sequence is TGTGCCATCGTCCGGGACTTAGGCTACAATGAGCAGTTCTTC. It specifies CAIVRDLGYNEQFF.

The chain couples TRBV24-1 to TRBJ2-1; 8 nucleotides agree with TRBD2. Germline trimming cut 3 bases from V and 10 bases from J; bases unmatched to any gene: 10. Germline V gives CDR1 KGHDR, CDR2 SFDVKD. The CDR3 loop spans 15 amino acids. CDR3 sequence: CATSDGVLAGSEQFF. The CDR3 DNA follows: TGTGCCACCAGTGATGGGGTCCTAGCGGGTTCCGAGCAGTTCTTC.

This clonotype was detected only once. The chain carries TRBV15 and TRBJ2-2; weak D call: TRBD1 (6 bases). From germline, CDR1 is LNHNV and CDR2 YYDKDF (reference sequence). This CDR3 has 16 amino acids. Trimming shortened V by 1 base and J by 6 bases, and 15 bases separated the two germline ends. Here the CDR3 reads CATSRGYAGVAGELFF. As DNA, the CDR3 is TGTGCCACCAGCAGAGGGTATGCAGGGGTGGCCGGGGAGCTGTTTTTT.

The CDR3 sequence: CASSAASYEQYF. As DNA, the CDR3 is TGTGCCAGCAGCGCGGCTTCCTACGAGCAGTACTTC. The chain couples TRBV12-3 or TRBV12-4 to TRBJ2-7; no firm D call. The CDR3 totals 12 residues. V lost 6 bases, J lost 1 base, and 7 bases lay in between.

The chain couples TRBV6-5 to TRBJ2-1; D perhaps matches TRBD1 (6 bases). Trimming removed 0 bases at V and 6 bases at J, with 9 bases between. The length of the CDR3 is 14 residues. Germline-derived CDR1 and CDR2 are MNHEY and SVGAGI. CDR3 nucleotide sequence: TGTGCCAGCAGTTACTCTCAGGGGCTCAATGAGCAGTTCTTC. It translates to CASSYSQGLNEQFF.

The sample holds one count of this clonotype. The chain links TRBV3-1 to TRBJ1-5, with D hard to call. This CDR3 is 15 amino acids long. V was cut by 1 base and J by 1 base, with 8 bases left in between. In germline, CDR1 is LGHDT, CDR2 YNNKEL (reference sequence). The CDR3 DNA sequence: TGTGCCAGCAGCCAAGGAACAGAGAGCAATCAGCCCCAGCATTTT. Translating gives CASSQGTESNQPQHF.

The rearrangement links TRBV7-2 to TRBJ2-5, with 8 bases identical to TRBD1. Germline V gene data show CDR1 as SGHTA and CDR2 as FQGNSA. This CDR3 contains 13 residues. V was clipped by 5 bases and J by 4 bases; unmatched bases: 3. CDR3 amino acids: CASSPQGGETQYF. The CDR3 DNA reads TGTGCCAGCAGCCCACAGGGGGGAGAGACCCAGTACTTC.

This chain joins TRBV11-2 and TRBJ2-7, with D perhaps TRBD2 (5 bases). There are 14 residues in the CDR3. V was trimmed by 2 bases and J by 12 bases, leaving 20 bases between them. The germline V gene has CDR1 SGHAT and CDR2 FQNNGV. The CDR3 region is CASSLSESTSTRYF. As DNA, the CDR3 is TGTGCCAGCAGCTTATCGGAGTCAACTAGTACTCGGTACTTC.

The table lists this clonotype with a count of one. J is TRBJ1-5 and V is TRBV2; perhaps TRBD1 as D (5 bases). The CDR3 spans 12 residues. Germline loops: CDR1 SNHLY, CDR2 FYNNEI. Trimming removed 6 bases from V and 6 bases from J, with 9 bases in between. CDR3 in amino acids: CASRGTIQPQHF. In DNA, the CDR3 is TGTGCCAGCAGGGGGACGATTCAGCCCCAGCATTTT. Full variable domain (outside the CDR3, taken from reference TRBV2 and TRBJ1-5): EPEVTQTPSHQVTQMGQEVILRCVPISNHLYFYWYRQILGQKVEFLVSFYNNEISEKSEIFDDQFSVERPDGSNFTLKIRSTKLEDSAMYFCASRGTIQPQHFGDGTRLSIL.

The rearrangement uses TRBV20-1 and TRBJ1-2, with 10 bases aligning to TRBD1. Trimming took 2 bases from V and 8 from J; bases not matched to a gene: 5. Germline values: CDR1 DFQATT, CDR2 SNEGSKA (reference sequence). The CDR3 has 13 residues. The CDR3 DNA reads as TGCAGTGCTAGATCCGGACAGGGGGACGGCTACACCTTC. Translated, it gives CSARSGQGDGYTF.

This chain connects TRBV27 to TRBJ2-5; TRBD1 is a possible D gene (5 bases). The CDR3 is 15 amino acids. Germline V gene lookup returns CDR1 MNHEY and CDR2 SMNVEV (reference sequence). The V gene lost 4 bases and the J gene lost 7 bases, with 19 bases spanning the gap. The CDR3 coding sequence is TGTGCCAGCAGTTCCAGCAGGGTGTTAAGAGGGACCCAGTACTTC. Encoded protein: CASSSSRVLRGTQYF.

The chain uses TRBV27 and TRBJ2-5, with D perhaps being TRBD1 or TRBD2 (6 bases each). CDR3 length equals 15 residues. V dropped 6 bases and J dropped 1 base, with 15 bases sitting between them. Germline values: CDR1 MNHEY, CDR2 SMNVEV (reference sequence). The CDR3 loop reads CASSRPGGLQETQYF. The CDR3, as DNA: TGTGCCAGCAGCCGACCTGGGGGGCTCCAAGAGACCCAGTACTTC.

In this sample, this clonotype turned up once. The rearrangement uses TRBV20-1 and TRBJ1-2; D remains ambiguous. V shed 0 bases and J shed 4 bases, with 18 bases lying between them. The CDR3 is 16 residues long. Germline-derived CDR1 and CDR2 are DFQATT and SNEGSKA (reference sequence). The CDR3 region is CSARDPVTYGSYGYTF. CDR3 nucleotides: TGCAGTGCTAGAGATCCAGTGACCTACGGGAGCTATGGCTACACCTTC.

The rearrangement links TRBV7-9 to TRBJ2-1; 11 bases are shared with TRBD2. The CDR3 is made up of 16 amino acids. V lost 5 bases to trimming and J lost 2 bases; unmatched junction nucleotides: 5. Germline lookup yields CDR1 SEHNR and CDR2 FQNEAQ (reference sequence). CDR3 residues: CASSPLAGGTYNEQFF. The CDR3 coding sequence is TGTGCCAGCAGCCCGCTAGCGGGAGGAACCTACAATGAGCAGTTCTTC.

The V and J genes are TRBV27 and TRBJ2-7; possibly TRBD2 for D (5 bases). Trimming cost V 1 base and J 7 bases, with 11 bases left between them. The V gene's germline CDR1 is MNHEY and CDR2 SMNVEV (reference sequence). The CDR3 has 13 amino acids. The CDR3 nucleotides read TGTGCCAGCAGTTTATTTTCGGGGAAAGAGCAGTACTTC. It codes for CASSLFSGKEQYF.

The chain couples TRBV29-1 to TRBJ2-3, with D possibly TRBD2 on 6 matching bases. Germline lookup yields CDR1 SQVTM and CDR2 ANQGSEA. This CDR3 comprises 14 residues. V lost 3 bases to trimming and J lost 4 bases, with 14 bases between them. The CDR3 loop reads CSVEASDIPDTQYF. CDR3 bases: TGCAGCGTTGAGGCTAGCGATATCCCAGATACGCAGTATTTT.

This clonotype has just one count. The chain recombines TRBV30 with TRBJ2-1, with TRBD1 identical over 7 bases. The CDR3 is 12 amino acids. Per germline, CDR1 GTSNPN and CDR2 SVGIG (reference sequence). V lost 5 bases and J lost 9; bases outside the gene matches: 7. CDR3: CAWGQEEGEQFF. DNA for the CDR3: TGTGCCTGGGGACAGGAGGAAGGTGAGCAGTTCTTC.

The CDR3 bases are TGTGCCAGCAGCTTAGTGGTGGAACAGACCCAGTACTTC. Translating gives CASSLVVEQTQYF. This sequence joins TRBV7-2 and TRBJ2-5; D ambiguous. The CDR3 consists of 13 residues. Germline V gene data show CDR1 as SGHTA and CDR2 as FQGNSA. V was shortened by 1 base and J by 6 bases, with 9 bases between the two germline ends.